The present TCR beta chain was sequenced within a study of blood T cell repertoires in COVID-19. Looking at the study overall: Italy, Spain and the United States were the sources of the convalescent and acute COVID-19 samples. PBMCs, B-cell-depleted T cells, or T cells provided the cDNA or gDNA that made up the material.

The junction had 6 bases not matched to a gene; V was cut back by 5 bases and J by 1 base. Germline loops: CDR1 SEHNR, CDR2 FQNEAQ (reference sequence). There are 16 residues in the CDR3. How the authors handled the data: Reference gene primer amplification gave nucleated cell count estimates. Using immunoSEQ multiplex PCR, the repertoire was profiled, and TCRdb retains in-frame clones only, with some absent. V and J calls and clone size are given by that table; D and trimming were obtained from the DNA. The sample has under 110,000 clones, approximately 81% seen once. The chain has TRBV7-9 and TRBJ2-7; 12 bases align to TRBD2. The origin of this receptor is a woman in her sixties or seventies with active or convalescent COVID-19. Specimen: peripheral blood. This chain's CDR3 is CASSLLAGGPSYEQYF. As DNA, the CDR3 is TGTGCCAGCAGCCTTCTAGCGGGAGGGCCTTCCTACGAGCAGTACTTC.